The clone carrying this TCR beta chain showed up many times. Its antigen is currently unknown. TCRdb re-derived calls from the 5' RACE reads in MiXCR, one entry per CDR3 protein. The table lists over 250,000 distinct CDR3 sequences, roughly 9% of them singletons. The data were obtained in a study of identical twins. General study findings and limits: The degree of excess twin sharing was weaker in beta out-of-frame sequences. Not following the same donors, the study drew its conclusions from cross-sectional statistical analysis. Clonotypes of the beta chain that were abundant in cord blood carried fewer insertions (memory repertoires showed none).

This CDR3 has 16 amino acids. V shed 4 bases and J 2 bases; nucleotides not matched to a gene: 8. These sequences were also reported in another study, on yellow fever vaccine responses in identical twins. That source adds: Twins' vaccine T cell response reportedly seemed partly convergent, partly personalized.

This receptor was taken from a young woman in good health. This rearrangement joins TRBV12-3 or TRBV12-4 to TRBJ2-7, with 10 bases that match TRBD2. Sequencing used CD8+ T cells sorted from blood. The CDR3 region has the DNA TGTGCCAGCAGTTATTTTGCACTAGCGGGGCCCTACGAGCAGTACTTC. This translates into CASSYFALAGPYEQYF.